A single sample gave rise to the 12 T cell receptor beta chains below, sequenced in a study of blood T cells in healthy people across ages. It was with a sample-barcoded 5' primer and a J-beta primer mix that a second PCR of roughly 6 to 12 cycles was run. TCRdb reprocessed the 5' RACE reads with MiXCR, giving one entry per CDR3 protein. In the table there are more than 800,000 distinct CDR3 sequences, 40% to 45% of which are singletons. Sequencing was carried out using blood. The receptors here all came from a woman aged 60 to 75 in good health.

The J gene is TRBJ2-3, the V gene TRBV6-5, with a possible D match to TRBD2 (5 bases). Trimming stripped 2 bases from V and 0 bases from J, with 12 bases between. The CDR3 has 16 amino acids. Looked up from germline, CDR1 is MNHEY and CDR2 is SVGAGI. In nucleotides, the CDR3 is TGTGCCAGCAGTTACGACTACCAGACAAGCACAGATACGCAGTATTTT. Protein sequence: CASSYDYQTSTDTQYF.

The V call is TRBV5-1, the J call TRBJ1-5; no clear D. The CDR3 is made up of 16 amino acids. The V end lost 0 bases, the J end lost 4 bases, and 14 bases lay between the germline ends. Germline V gene data show CDR1 as SGHRS and CDR2 as YFSETQ. CDR3 nucleotides: TGCGCCAGCAGCTTGGGCGGAGCTCAACTAAATCAGCCCCAGCATTTT. Residues: CASSLGGAQLNQPQHF.

This clonotype was counted between two and nine times. The chain couples TRBV6-6 to TRBJ2-1; D not resolved. V was shortened by 2 bases and J by 7 bases, with 3 bases between the two germline ends. This CDR3 is built from 11 residues. Germline V gives CDR1 MNHNY, CDR2 SVGAGI (reference sequence). The DNA for the CDR3 is TGTGCCAGCAGTTACGCAAATGAGCAGTTCTTC. Protein sequence: CASSYANEQFF.

This clonotype has at least ten counts. The chain couples TRBV29-1 to TRBJ2-7, with 8 bases that match TRBD2. CDR1 and CDR2 (germline): SQVTM, ANQGSEA. The CDR3 loop spans 15 amino acids. The V segment lost 2 bases and the J segment 2 bases; nucleotides outside the gene matches: 8. CDR3 DNA: TGCAGCGTTGAAAGAGCTAGCGGGTCTACCTACGAGCAGTACTTC. This gives the protein CSVERASGSTYEQYF.

This clonotype occurred a few times. The V and J genes are TRBV28 and TRBJ2-3, with TRBD2 identical over 10 bases. This CDR3 region has 17 residues. V lost 3 bases and J lost 1; bases outside the gene matches: 7. The germline gives CDR1 MDHEN, CDR2 SYDVKM. The CDR3 DNA is TGTGCCAGCAGTTTTGCCCGAGGACTAGCGGGCACAGATACGCAGTATTTT. Amino acids: CASSFARGLAGTDTQYF.

The chain combines TRBV9 with TRBJ2-3; 10 positions agree with TRBD2. Per the germline V gene, CDR1 is SGDLS and CDR2 is YYNGEE. V lost 4 bases and J lost 5; bases outside the gene matches: 10. The CDR3 runs to 16 residues. In DNA, the CDR3 is TGTGCCAGCAGCATAGGCCCTAGCGGGAGAGGAGATACGCAGTATTTT. Residues: CASSIGPSGRGDTQYF.

This clonotype was detected a few times. CDR3 nucleotide sequence: TGTGCCAGCAGGGGTTGGGGCGGGTTGGACAGGGGAGTACCGGTGTACGAGCAGTACTTC. This encodes CASRGWGGLDRGVPVYEQYF. The V gene is TRBV27, the J gene TRBJ2-7; 9 bases are shared with TRBD1. V gave up 6 bases and J gave up 4 bases; unmatched junction bases: 25. Germline-derived CDR1 and CDR2 are MNHEY and SMNVEV (reference sequence). The CDR3 runs to 20 residues.

V gene TRBV20-1 combines with J gene TRBJ2-7; no firm D call. This CDR3 is built from 15 residues. CDR1 is DFQATT, CDR2 SNEGSKA, per germline (reference sequence). V shed 6 bases and J shed 0 bases, with 18 bases lying between them. CDR3: CSATLPGPSSYEQYF. CDR3 nucleotides: TGCAGTGCGACCCTTCCGGGCCCCAGCTCCTACGAGCAGTACTTC.

Regarding this clonotype: Given a much more abundant clone one base away, this may be a read error. The chain combines TRBV27 with TRBJ2-6; D assignment may be TRBD1 or TRBD2 (5 bases each). In germline, CDR1 is MNHEY, CDR2 SMNVEV (reference sequence). This CDR3 is 17 amino acids long. CDR3 in amino acids: CASSLKGRGAGTNVLTF. CDR3 bases: TGTGCCAGCAGTTTAAAGGGGCGAGGGGCTGGGACCAACGTCCTGACTTTC.

The DNA for the CDR3 is TGTGCCAGCAGTCCACGACAGGGCCGGGAGGAGACCCAGTACTTC. Translation gives CASSPRQGREETQYF. The genes are TRBV12-3 or TRBV12-4 and TRBJ2-5; weak D call: TRBD1 (7 bases). The V end was cut by 5 bases, the J end by 5 bases, with 18 bases between. The CDR3 loop spans 15 amino acids.

This clonotype appeared a single time. This chain uses TRBV6-5 with TRBJ2-5; tentatively, D is TRBD2 (7 bases). The CDR3 has 17 amino acids. The germline CDR1 and CDR2 sequences are MNHEY and SVGAGI. The germline V and J ends were trimmed by 0 bases and 11 bases, with 25 bases remaining between them. CDR3 region: CASSYSAGAGALGEQYF. The CDR3, as DNA: TGTGCCAGCAGTTACTCGGCGGGGGCGGGAGCACTCGGAGAGCAGTACTTC.

This clonotype came up once. A read error may be the cause here, since a much bigger clone is one base away. The V call is TRBV7-2, the J call TRBJ1-2; D is uncertain. The CDR3 totals 14 residues. Germline V gene sequence: CDR1 SGHTA, CDR2 FQGNSA. CDR3 protein: CASSVTQSLYGHTF. The CDR3 bases are TGTGCCAGCAGCGTAACGCAGAGTCTCTATGGCCACACCTTC.